The T cell receptor beta chain described here comes from a study of early T cells in non-severe SARS-CoV-2 infection. Germline V gives CDR1 MDHEN, CDR2 SYDVKM. V trimming: 5 bases; J trimming: 3 bases; junction bases outside the gene matches: 8. This CDR3 has 15 residues. Individual cDNA molecules were tagged with unique molecular identifiers. TCRdb re-called the 5' RACE reads through MiXCR, storing one row per CDR3 protein. The sample comprises about 60,000 distinct CDR3 sequences, roughly a tenth of which are singletons, and around 1.3% rests with the top ten. This clonotype has a handful of counts.

Sequenced input: whole blood. The clonotype comes from an adult who was a healthcare worker with PCR-confirmed SARS-CoV-2 infection or an uninfected control (not recorded which). This chain uses TRBV28 with TRBJ1-1, with 8 bases fitting TRBD1. CDR3 sequence (DNA): TGTGCCAGCAGTGCCAGGGGGCTGTTTTACACTGAAGCTTTCTTT. Translating gives CASSARGLFYTEAFF. Supplemented by reference TRBV28 and TRBJ1-1, the full variable domain reads DVKVTQSSRYLVKRTGEKVFLECVQDMDHENMFWYRQDPGLGLRLIYFSYDVKMKEKGDIPEGYSVSREKKERFSLILESASTNQTSMYLCASSARGLFYTEAFFGQGTRLTVV.